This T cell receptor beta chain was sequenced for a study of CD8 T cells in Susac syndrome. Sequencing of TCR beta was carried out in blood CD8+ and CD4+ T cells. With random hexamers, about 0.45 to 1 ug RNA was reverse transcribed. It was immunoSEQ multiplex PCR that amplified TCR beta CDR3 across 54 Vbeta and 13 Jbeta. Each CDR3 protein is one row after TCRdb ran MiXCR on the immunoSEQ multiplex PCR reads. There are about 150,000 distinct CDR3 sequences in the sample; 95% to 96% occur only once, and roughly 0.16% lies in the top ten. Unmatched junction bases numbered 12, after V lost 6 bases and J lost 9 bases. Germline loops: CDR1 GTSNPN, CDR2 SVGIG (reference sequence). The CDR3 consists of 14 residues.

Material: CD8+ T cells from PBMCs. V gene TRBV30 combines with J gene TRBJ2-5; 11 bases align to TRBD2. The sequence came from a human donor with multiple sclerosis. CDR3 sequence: CACRLAGHTGPQYF. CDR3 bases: TGTGCCTGTAGACTAGCGGGGCACACGGGGCCCCAGTACTTC.